Sequencing of this T cell receptor beta chain was carried out in a study of cytomegalovirus exposure and HLA in healthy donors. As concerns this clone: Its target is unknown.

Findings and caveats of the study: Previously analyzed data showed that most TCR beta V segments were productive at a frequency of about 90% or about 30%.

This PCR relied on a set of 60 Vbeta primers and 13 Jbeta primers. Sequencing was performed with immunoSEQ multiplex PCR; in TCRdb, only in-frame clones are kept and a portion is missing. The sample lists some 110,000 clones, around 77% seen once, with 4.9% in the top ten. This TCR was recovered from a man in his forties or fifties in good health and CMV-seropositive. Source material: PBMCs.

The CDR3 nucleotides are TGTGCCAGCAGTCCCCACGGGTTTCCTGGCTACACCTTC. It yields the protein CASSPHGFPGYTF. J is TRBJ1-2 and V is TRBV28, with D unclear. The V end lost 5 bases, the J end lost 7 bases, and 14 bases lay between the germline ends. The CDR3 has 13 residues. The germline V gene encodes CDR1 MDHEN and CDR2 SYDVKM.